The T cell receptor beta chain under discussion was sequenced for a study of blood T cell repertoires in COVID-19. Study in general: The cDNA or gDNA used as material had been derived from T cells, B-cell-depleted T cells, or PBMCs.

Trimming shortened V by 5 bases and J by 7 bases, and 16 bases separated the two germline ends. The CDR3 has 14 amino acids. The germline gives CDR1 SGHKS, CDR2 YYEKEE (reference sequence). TCRdb's copy holds only in-frame clones and misses some; the assay was immunoSEQ multiplex PCR. The sample includes about 130,000 clones, roughly nine tenths of them seen just once. The sequence came from a woman in her seventies with COVID-19, enrolled during active disease. The V gene is TRBV5-5, the J gene TRBJ2-1, with D maybe TRBD1 (6 bases). Material for sequencing was peripheral blood. CDR3 loop: CASRLRTVENEQFF. DNA for the CDR3: TGTGCCAGCAGACTTCGGACAGTGGAAAATGAGCAGTTCTTC.